This T cell receptor (beta chain) was captured by sequencing in a study of CD8 T cells in ankylosing spondylitis. Trimming took 4 bases from V and 2 from J, leaving 15 bases between them. The CDR3 is made up of 15 amino acids. The germline V gene has CDR1 SGHRS and CDR2 YFSETQ. Findings and caveats of the study: Disease-linked clones bore a CD8+ phenotype, appearing relatively rarely in peripheral blood. Some motif variants had been reported before (in reactive arthritis synovial fluid and blood). Researchers reportedly found disease-linked clones significantly enriched in matched ankylosing spondylitis synovial fluid.

For TCR beta, libraries came from quantitative 5'-RACE with molecular barcodes. TCRdb re-analysed the 5' RACE reads in MiXCR, keeping a single row per CDR3 protein. Of about 360,000 distinct CDR3 sequences in the sample, approximately 15% were seen once. This clonotype was seen ten or more times. Its cognate antigen is unknown. The sequence derives from a male donor with ankylosing spondylitis or in good health (not recorded which). The rearrangement links TRBV5-1 to TRBJ2-5; TRBD2 is a possible D gene (6 bases). Source material: blood, either unsorted or a sorted T cell fraction (not recorded which). DNA for the CDR3: TGCGCCAGCAGCGACGGAGGGACGGCACAAGAGACCCAGTACTTC. Amino acid sequence: CASSDGGTAQETQYF.